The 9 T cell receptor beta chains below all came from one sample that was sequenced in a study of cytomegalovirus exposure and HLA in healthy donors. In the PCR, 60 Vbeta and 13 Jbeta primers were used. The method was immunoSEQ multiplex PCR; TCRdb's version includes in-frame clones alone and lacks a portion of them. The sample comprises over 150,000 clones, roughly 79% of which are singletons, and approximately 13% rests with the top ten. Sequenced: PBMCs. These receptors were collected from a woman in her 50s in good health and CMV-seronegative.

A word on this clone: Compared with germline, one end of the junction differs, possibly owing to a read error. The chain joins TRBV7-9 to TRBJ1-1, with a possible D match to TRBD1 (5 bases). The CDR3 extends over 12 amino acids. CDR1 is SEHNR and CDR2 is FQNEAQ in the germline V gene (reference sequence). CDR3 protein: CSSSLKGPEAFF. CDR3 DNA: TGTTCCAGCAGCTTAAAGGGGCCTGAAGCTTTCTTT. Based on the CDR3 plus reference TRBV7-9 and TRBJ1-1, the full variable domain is DTGVSQNPRHKITKRGQNVTFRCDPISEHNRLYWYRQTLGQGPEFLTYFQNEAQLEKSRLLSDRFSAERPKGSFSTLEIQRTEQGDSAMYLCSSSLKGPEAFFGQGTRLTVV.

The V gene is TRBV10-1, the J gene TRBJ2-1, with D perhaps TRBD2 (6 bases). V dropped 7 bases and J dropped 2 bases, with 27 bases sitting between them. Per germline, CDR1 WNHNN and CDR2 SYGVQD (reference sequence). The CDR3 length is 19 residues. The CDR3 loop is CASIIWLRRERQPYNEQFF. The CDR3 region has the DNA TGCGCCAGCATTATATGGCTGAGACGGGAGAGGCAGCCCTACAATGAGCAGTTCTTC.

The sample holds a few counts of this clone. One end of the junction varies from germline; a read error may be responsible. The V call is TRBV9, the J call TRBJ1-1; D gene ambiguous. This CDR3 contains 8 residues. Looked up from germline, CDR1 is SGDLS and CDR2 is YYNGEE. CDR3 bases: TGTGCCAGCACGATGGCCCGCTTT. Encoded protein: CASTMARF. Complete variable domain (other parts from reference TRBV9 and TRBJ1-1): DSGVTQTPKHLITATGQRVTLRCSPRSGDLSVYWYQQSLDQGLQFLIQYYNGEERAKGNILERFSAQQFPDLHSELNLSSLELGDSALYFCASTMARFGQGTRLTVV.

The CDR3 loop reads CASSPVQETQYF. Here the CDR3 DNA reads TGTGCCAGCAGCCCGGTTCAAGAGACCCAGTACTTC. This chain connects TRBV7-9 to TRBJ2-5; D not resolved. Trimming shortened V by 5 bases and J by 2 bases, and 6 bases separated the two germline ends. This CDR3 has 12 amino acids. The germline V gene has CDR1 SEHNR and CDR2 FQNEAQ (reference sequence).

The chain's CDR3 is CASSPSEREAFF. DNA of the CDR3: TGTGCCAGCTCACCTTCTGAGAGAGAAGCTTTCTTT. The chain is built from TRBV18 and TRBJ1-1, with D hard to call. This CDR3 comprises 12 residues. CDR1 KGHSH and CDR2 LQKENI come from the germline V gene. Trimming stripped 3 bases from V and 8 bases from J, with 10 bases between.

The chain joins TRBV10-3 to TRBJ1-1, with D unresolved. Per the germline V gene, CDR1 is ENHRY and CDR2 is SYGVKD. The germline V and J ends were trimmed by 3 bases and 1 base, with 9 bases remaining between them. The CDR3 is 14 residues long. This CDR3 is CAISERGSNTEAFF. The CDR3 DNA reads TGTGCCATCAGTGAACGGGGATCGAACACTGAAGCTTTCTTT.

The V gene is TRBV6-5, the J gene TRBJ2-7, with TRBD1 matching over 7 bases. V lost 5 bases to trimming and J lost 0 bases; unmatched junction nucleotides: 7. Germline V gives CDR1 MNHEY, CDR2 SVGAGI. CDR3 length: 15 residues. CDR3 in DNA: TGTGCCAGCAGTCGACAGGGACGACTCTCCTACGAGCAGTACTTC. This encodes CASSRQGRLSYEQYF.

The CDR3 here is CASKGFGPSGEQYF. The CDR3 DNA reads as TGTGCCAGCAAGGGGTTCGGCCCATCAGGGGAGCAGTACTTC. This chain uses TRBV2 with TRBJ2-7, with a weak D call TRBD1 (5 bases). There are 14 residues in the CDR3. CDR1 SNHLY and CDR2 FYNNEI come from the germline V gene. V was clipped by 7 bases and J by 7 bases, with 20 bases between them.

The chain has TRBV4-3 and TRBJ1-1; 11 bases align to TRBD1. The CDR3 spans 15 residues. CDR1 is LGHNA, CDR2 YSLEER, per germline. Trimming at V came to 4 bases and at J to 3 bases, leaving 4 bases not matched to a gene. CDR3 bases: TGCGCCAGCAGCCCCCAGGGACAGGGGGACACTGAAGCTTTCTTT. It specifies CASSPQGQGDTEAFF.